This TCR beta chain originates from a study of cytomegalovirus exposure and HLA in healthy donors. Overall study findings and caveats: CMV serostatus stood as the only immune exposure information on hand. The authors later found TCR association rates varying by HLA locus, with DRB1 most and HLA-C fewest. In a later analysis, at a false discovery rate of 0.05, 16,951 TCR beta sequences were associated with HLA alleles.

This clone was observed a single time. Its antigen is still unknown. 13 Jbeta primers and 60 Vbeta primers were used for the PCR. Assay used: immunoSEQ multiplex PCR; TCRdb lists only in-frame clones, some missing. Here the sample spans roughly 140,000 clones, over 60% being singletons. This CDR3 region has 15 residues. The V gene's germline CDR1 is SSHAT and CDR2 FNYEAQ (reference sequence). Between the trimmed V and J ends, which lost 6 bases and 0 bases, there was a span of 11 bases. The source of this sequence is a male donor in good health and CMV-seronegative. Sequenced input: PBMCs. The V call is TRBV7-7, the J call TRBJ2-2; possibly TRBD2 for D (5 bases). CDR3 protein: CASSPRVANTGELFF. In DNA, the CDR3 is TGTGCCAGCAGTCCGAGGGTCGCGAACACCGGGGAGCTGTTTTTT.